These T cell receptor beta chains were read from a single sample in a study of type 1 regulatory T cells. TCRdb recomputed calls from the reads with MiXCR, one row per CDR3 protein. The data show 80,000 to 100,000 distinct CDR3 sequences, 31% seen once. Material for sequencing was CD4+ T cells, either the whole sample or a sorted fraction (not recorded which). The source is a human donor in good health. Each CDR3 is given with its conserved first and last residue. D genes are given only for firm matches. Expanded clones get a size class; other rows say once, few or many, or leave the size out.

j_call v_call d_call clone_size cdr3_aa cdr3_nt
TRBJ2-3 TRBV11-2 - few CASSSGVSGTDTQYF TGTGCCAGCAGCTCAGGGGTTTCGGGCACAGATACGCAGTATTTT
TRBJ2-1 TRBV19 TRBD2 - CASLSQTSGNTYNEQFF TGTGCCAGTTTGTCCCAAACTAGCGGGAATACGTACAATGAGCAGTTCTTC
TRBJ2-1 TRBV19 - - CASTDWWVPSSYNEQFF TGTGCCAGTACCGACTGGTGGGTCCCTTCCTCCTACAATGAGCAGTTCTTC
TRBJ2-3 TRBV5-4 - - CASSADTTDTQYF TGTGCCAGCAGCGCGGACACCACAGATACGCAGTATTTT
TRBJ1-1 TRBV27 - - CASSYSNSNTEAFF TGTGCCAGCAGTTATAGTAACAGTAACACTGAAGCTTTCTTT
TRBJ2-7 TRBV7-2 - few CASRAVMGGEQYF TGTGCCAGCAGGGCCGTTATGGGAGGCGAGCAGTACTTC
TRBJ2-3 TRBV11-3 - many CASSLEGMTDTQYF TGTGCCAGCAGCTTAGAAGGGATGACAGATACGCAGTATTTT
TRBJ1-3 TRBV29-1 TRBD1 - CSVLTGGGNTIYF TGCAGCGTTTTAACAGGGGGTGGAAACACCATATATTTT
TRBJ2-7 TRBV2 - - CASLRAYEQYF TGTGCCAGCTTACGGGCATACGAGCAGTACTTC
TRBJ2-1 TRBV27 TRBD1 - CASSLPPGQGFHNEQFF TGTGCCAGCAGTTTACCCCCGGGACAGGGGTTCCACAATGAGCAGTTCTTC
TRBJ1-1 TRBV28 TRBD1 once CASRPPGQGFQAFF TGTGCCAGCAGGCCGCCGGGACAGGGTTTTCAAGCTTTCTTT
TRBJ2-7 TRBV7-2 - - CASNPRPSGGTYEQYF TGTGCCAGCAACCCCAGACCCTCCGGTGGGACCTACGAGCAGTACTTC
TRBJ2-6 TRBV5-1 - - CASSLSLLSGANVLTF TGCGCCAGCAGCTTGTCCCTACTCTCTGGGGCCAACGTCCTGACTTTC
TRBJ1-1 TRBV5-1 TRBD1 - CASSLTGVEAFF TGCGCCAGCAGCTTAACAGGGGTTGAAGCTTTCTTT
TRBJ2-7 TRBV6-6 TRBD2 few CASSGGSGTSGYEQYF TGTGCCAGCAGTGGCGGATCCGGGACTAGCGGATACGAGCAGTACTTC
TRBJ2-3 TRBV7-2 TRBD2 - CASSFQVAGTSTDTQYF TGTGCCAGCAGCTTCCAAGTAGCGGGAACTAGCACAGATACGCAGTATTTT
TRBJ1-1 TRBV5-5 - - CATAGELNTEAFF TGTGCCACCGCGGGAGAATTGAACACTGAAGCTTTCTTT
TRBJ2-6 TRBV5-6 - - CASRRPGDGANVLTF TGTGCCAGCAGACGACCAGGGGATGGGGCCAACGTCCTGACTTTC
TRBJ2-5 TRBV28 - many CASSFPRTAKETQYF TGTGCCAGCAGTTTTCCCCGGACAGCCAAAGAGACCCAGTACTTC
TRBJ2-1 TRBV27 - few CASSLRDLGANEQFF TGTGCCAGCAGCCTACGGGATTTAGGGGCTAATGAGCAGTTCTTC
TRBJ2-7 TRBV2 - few CASKSLENEQYF TGTGCCAGCAAGTCATTAGAAAACGAGCAGTACTTC
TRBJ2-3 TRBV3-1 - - CASRPRRGGGTDTQYF TGTGCCAGCAGACCTCGGCGGGGTGGTGGTACAGATACGCAGTATTTT
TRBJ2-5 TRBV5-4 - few CASSQTPREETQYF TGTGCCAGCAGCCAAACACCCAGAGAAGAGACCCAGTACTTC
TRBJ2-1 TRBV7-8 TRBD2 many CASSFAGTSGREGTNEQFF TGTGCCAGCAGTTTTGCCGGGACTAGCGGGAGGGAAGGGACCAATGAGCAGTTCTTC
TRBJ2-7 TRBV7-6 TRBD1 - CASLTGYRYEQYF TGTGCCAGCTTGACAGGGTACCGCTACGAGCAGTACTTC
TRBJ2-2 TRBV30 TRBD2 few CAWRRREATGELFF TGTGCCTGGAGAAGGCGGGAGGCCACCGGGGAGCTGTTTTTT
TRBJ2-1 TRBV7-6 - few CASSLQMVSPLNEQFF TGTGCCAGCAGCTTACAGATGGTATCCCCGCTCAATGAGCAGTTCTTC
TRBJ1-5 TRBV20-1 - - CSASLVQWPRGNQPQHF TGCAGTGCTAGTCTTGTCCAATGGCCCCGGGGCAATCAGCCCCAGCATTTT
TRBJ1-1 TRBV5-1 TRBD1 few CASSVTGTGNTEAFF TGCGCCAGCAGCGTCACCGGGACAGGGAACACTGAAGCTTTCTTT
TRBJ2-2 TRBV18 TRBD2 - CASSPRSLAGALNTGELFF TGTGCCAGCTCACCACGGTCTCTAGCGGGAGCCCTGAACACCGGGGAGCTGTTTTTT
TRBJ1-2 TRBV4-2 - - CASSQDPGSGGYTF TGTGCCAGCAGCCAAGATCCGGGATCGGGGGGCTACACCTTC
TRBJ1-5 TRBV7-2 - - CASSLVQNQPQHF TGTGCCAGCAGCTTAGTTCAGAATCAGCCCCAGCATTTT
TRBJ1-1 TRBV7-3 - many CASSLTPDSEAFF TGTGCCAGCAGCTTAACACCTGACAGTGAAGCTTTCTTT
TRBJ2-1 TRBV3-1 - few CASRLSDLRSSYNEQFF TGTGCCAGCAGACTATCGGATCTTCGAAGTTCCTACAATGAGCAGTTCTTC
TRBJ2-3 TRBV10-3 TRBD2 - CAISGGAGVGTDTQYF TGTGCCATCAGTGGGGGCGCGGGAGTAGGGACAGATACGCAGTATTTT
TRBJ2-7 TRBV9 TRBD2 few CASSGGGAGDAYEQYF TGTGCCAGCAGCGGGGGGGGAGCGGGAGATGCCTACGAGCAGTACTTC
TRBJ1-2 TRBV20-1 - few CSARDRRSANYGYTF TGCAGTGCTAGAGATCGGCGGTCAGCTAACTATGGCTACACCTTC
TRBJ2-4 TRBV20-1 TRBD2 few CSARAWRREATKNIQYF TGCAGTGCTAGGGCGTGGCGGCGGGAGGCGACCAAAAACATTCAGTACTTC
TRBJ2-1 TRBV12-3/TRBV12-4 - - CASRRGVPNEQFF TGTGCCAGCAGGAGAGGGGTGCCCAATGAGCAGTTCTTC
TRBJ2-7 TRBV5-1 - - CASSLAVGGGTYEQYF TGCGCCAGCAGCTTGGCCGTTGGGGGCGGTACCTACGAGCAGTACTTC
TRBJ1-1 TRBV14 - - CASSRQGNTEAFF TGTGCCAGCAGCCGGCAGGGGAACACTGAAGCTTTCTTT
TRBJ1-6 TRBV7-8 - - CASSKVFVRRTDNSPLHF TGTGCCAGCAGTAAAGTATTTGTTAGACGAACCGATAATTCACCCCTCCACTTT
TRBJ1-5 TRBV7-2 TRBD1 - CASSRGQGSQPQHF TGTGCCAGCAGCCGCGGACAGGGGAGTCAGCCCCAGCATTTT
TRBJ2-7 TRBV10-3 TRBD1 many CAIGTAREQYF TGTGCCATTGGGACAGCTCGGGAGCAGTACTTC
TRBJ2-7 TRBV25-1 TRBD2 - CASSELGLAGISEQYF TGTGCCAGCAGTGAATTGGGACTAGCGGGTATTAGCGAGCAGTACTTC
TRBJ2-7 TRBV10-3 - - CATGTRDLSGHEQYF TGTGCCACAGGGACCCGGGACCTCTCGGGCCACGAGCAGTACTTC
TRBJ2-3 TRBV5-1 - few CASTSPVKSGPHTQYF TGCGCCAGCACGTCCCCGGTAAAATCGGGTCCACATACGCAGTATTTT
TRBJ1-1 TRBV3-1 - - CASSLTGNTEAFF TGTGCCAGCAGCCTAACAGGGAACACTGAAGCTTTCTTT
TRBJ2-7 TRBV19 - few CASSIVGASSYEQYF TGTGCCAGTAGTATAGTTGGGGCCAGCTCCTACGAGCAGTACTTC
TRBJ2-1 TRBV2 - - CASSVDSIGPPEQFF TGTGCCAGCAGTGTGGATAGTATTGGCCCTCCAGAGCAGTTCTTC
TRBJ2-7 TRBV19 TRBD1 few CASGQGGHEQYF TGTGCCAGTGGACAGGGAGGACACGAGCAGTACTTC
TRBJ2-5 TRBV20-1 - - CSASDETQYF TGCAGTGCTAGTGATGAGACCCAGTACTTC
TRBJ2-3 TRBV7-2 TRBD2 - CASSFFQLAGPRETQYF TGTGCCAGCAGCTTTTTTCAACTAGCGGGGCCTCGGGAGACGCAGTATTTT
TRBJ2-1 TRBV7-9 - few CASSLTPSGNEQFF TGTGCCAGCAGCTTAACTCCCTCCGGGAATGAGCAGTTCTTC
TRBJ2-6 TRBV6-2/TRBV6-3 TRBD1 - CASINRGPGANVLTF TGTGCCAGCATAAACAGGGGGCCTGGGGCCAACGTCCTGACTTTC
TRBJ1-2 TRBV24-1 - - CATSDFGDGYTF TGTGCCACCAGTGATTTTGGGGATGGCTACACCTTC
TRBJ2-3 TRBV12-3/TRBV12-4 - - CASSLVGGGTDTQYF TGTGCCAGCAGTTTAGTTGGGGGAGGCACAGATACGCAGTATTTT
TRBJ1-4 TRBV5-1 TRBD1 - CASRQTGTGVEKLFF TGCGCCAGCAGGCAAACCGGGACAGGGGTTGAAAAACTGTTTTTT
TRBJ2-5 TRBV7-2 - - CASSLWREETQYF TGTGCCAGCAGCTTATGGAGGGAAGAGACCCAGTACTTC
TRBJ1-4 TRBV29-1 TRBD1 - CSVTGGEGSTNEKLFF TGCAGCGTAACAGGGGGCGAGGGATCAACTAATGAAAAACTGTTTTTT